The clone carrying this T cell receptor (beta chain) was found once. This entry is derived from a study of control samples from healthy donors and cancer patients. Sequenced by immunoSEQ multiplex PCR; TCRdb stores in-frame clones only, minus some. The sample lists 150,000 or so clones, 88% occurring once. The origin of this receptor is a woman in her twenties or thirties in good health. The sequencing input was blood.

CDR3 nucleotides: TGCGCCAGCAGCTTGGTCGCGGACACCGGGGAGCTGTTTTTT. Residues: CASSLVADTGELFF. The chain recombines TRBV5-1 with TRBJ2-2; D unclear. Germline CDR1 is SGHRS and CDR2 is YFSETQ. The CDR3 is 14 amino acids. The V and J ends lost 0 bases and 3 bases respectively, with 6 bases between them.